This T cell receptor beta chain is drawn from a study of T cells after yellow fever vaccination. Study-level background: Preparation used SMART-Seq v4 Ultra Low Input for the low-cell-number fractions. Whole-study findings and limits: Contaminants from the bulk population, in the form of abundant clonotypes, could be found in FACS-sorted repertoires. After the booster, about 95% of CD4 and about 90% of CD8 primary-response clones were re-detected.

5'RACE template switching generated TCR cDNA, adding a universal primer site and UMIs. TCRdb re-analysed the 5' RACE reads in MiXCR, keeping a single row per CDR3 protein. The data hold some 110,000 distinct CDR3 sequences, with about 7.8% observed a single time. To note about this clonotype: The target antigen is unknown. A much larger clone is a single base away; this may be a read error.

The source of this sequence is a man between 18 and 29 years old who received the YFV17D yellow fever vaccine. The source was CD4+ T cells sorted from PBMCs, collected roughly 45 days after the first yellow fever vaccination.

The CDR3 nucleotides are TGCGTCAGCAGCTTCCAACCCAGTGTGAGCCAAGAGACCCAGTACTTC. It encodes CVSSFQPSVSQETQYF. V gene TRBV5-1 combines with J gene TRBJ2-5; D uncertain. The germline gives CDR1 SGHRS, CDR2 YFSETQ. This CDR3 region has 16 residues.